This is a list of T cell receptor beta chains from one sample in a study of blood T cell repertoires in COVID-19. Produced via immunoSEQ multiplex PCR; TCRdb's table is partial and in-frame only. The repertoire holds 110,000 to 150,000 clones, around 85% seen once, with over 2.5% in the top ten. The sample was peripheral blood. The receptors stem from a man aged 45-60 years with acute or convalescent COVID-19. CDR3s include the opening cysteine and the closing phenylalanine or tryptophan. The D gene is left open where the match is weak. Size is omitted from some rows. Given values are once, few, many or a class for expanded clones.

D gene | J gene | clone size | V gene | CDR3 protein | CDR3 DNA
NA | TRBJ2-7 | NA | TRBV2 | CASSADGVYEQYF | TGTGCCAGCAGCGCAGACGGGGTCTACGAGCAGTACTTC
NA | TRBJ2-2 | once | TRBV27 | CASSLGPKIWTGELFF | TGTGCCAGCAGTTTAGGCCCCAAGATTTGGACCGGGGAGCTGTTTTTT
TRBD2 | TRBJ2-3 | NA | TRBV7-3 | CASSGGVRDTQYF | TGTGCCAGCAGCGGGGGGGTTAGAGATACGCAGTATTTT
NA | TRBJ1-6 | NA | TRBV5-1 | CASRQRTGTVDSPLHF | TGCGCCAGCAGACAACGAACAGGGACGGTCGATTCACCCCTCCACTTT
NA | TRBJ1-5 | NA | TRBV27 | CASAPIPQGNQPQHF | TGTGCCAGCGCCCCAATCCCCCAGGGGAATCAGCCCCAGCATTTT
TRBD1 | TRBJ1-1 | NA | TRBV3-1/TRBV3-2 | CASSPEDRGGTEAFF | TGTGCCAGCAGCCCCGAGGACAGGGGCGGCACTGAAGCTTTCTTT
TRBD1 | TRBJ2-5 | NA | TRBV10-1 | CASSESATGEETQYF | TGCGCCAGCAGTGAGTCGGCGACAGGGGAAGAGACCCAGTACTTC
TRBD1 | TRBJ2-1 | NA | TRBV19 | CASSPQGAGEQFF | TGTGCCAGTAGTCCCCAGGGGGCAGGAGAGCAGTTCTTC
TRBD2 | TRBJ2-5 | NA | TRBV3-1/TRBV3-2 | CASSQGGGPRETQYF | TGTGCCAGCAGCCAAGGCGGGGGGCCCAGAGAGACCCAGTACTTC
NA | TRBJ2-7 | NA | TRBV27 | CASSLGRQTYEQYF | TGTGCCAGCAGTTTGGGCAGGCAGACCTACGAGCAGTACTTC
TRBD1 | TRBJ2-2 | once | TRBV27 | CASKRDRANANTGELFF | TGTGCCAGCAAACGTGACAGGGCCAACGCGAACACCGGGGAGCTGTTTTTT
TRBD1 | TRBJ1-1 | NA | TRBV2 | CASRPRQGARTEAFF | TGTGCCAGTAGACCAAGACAGGGGGCGCGTACTGAAGCTTTCTTT
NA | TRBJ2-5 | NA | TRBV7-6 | CASSTDGYFQETQYF | TGTGCCAGCAGTACAGATGGGTACTTTCAAGAGACCCAGTACTTC
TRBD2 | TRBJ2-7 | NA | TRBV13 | CASSPTSGGRSVYF | TGTGCCAGCAGCCCAACTAGCGGGGGCCGCTCGGTGTACTTC
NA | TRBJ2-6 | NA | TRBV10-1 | CASQASGANVLTF | TGCGCCAGCCAGGCGTCTGGGGCCAACGTCCTGACTTTC
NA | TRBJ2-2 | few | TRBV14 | CASSHSQGHANTGELFF | TGTGCCAGCAGCCATTCACAGGGACACGCGAACACCGGGGAGCTGTTTTTT
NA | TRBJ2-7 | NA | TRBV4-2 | CASSHDYGEDEQYF | TGTGCCAGCAGCCATGACTATGGGGAGGACGAGCAGTACTTC
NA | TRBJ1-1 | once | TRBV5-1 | CASSLLTSGGTEAFF | TGCGCCAGCAGCTTATTAACGAGCGGGGGCACTGAAGCTTTCTTT
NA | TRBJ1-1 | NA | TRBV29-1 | CSVLRGTMNTEAFF | TGCAGCGTTCTCAGGGGAACCATGAACACTGAAGCTTTCTTT
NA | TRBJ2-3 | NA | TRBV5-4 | CASSSGWGEGTDTQYF | TGTGCCAGCAGCTCGGGCTGGGGGGAGGGCACAGATACGCAGTATTTT
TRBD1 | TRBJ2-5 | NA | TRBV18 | CASSQSRDRGQETQYF | TGTGCCAGCTCACAGTCCCGGGACAGGGGCCAAGAGACCCAGTACTTC
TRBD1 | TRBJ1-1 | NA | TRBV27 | CASSLAGGLLGTEAFF | TGTGCCAGCAGTTTGGCAGGGGGGCTCCTGGGCACTGAAGCTTTCTTT
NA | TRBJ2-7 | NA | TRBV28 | CASSLAYEQYF | TGTGCCAGCAGTCTCGCCTACGAGCAGTACTTC
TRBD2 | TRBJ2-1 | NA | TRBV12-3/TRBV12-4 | CASIPGLATPFF | TGTGCCAGCATCCCGGGACTAGCGACCCCGTTCTTC
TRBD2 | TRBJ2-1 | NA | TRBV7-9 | CASSPGRPDEQFF | TGTGCCAGCAGCCCCGGGAGGCCGGATGAGCAGTTCTTC
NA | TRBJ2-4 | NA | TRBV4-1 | CASSQDRLAKNIQYF | TGCGCCAGCAGCCAAGATCGACTAGCCAAAAACATTCAGTACTTC
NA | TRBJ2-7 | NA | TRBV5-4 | CASSSGGGEPYEQYF | TGTGCCAGCAGCTCCGGAGGGGGGGAGCCCTACGAGCAGTACTTC
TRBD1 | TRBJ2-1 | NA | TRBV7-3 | CASSAFPPGDRRNNEQFF | TGTGCCAGCAGCGCCTTCCCCCCCGGGGACAGGCGCAACAATGAGCAGTTCTTC
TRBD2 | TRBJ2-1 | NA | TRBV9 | CASRATGTSDNEQFF | TGTGCCAGCAGAGCTACCGGGACTAGCGACAATGAGCAGTTCTTC